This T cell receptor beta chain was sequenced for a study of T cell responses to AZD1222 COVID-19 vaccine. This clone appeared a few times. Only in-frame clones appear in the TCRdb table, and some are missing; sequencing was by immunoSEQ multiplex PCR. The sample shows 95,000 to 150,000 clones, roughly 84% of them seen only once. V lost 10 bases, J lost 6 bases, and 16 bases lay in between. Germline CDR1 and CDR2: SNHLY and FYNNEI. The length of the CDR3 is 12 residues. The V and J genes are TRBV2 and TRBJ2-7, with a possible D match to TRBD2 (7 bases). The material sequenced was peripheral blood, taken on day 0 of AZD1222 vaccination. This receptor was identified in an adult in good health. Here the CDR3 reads CATKEGGGEQYF. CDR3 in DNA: TGTGCCACCAAGGAGGGAGGGGGCGAGCAGTACTTC.